Presented here are 20 T cell receptor beta chains from one specimen sequenced in a study of OX40 agonist ivuxolimab in advanced cancers. TCRdb's copy holds only in-frame clones and misses some; the assay was immunoSEQ multiplex PCR. The data show approximately 100,000 clones, approximately 90% seen once. The sample here was CD4+ or CD8+ T cells sorted from blood, taken in a trial of the OX40 agonist ivuxolimab. Source of these receptors: an adult with an advanced solid tumor such as melanoma, head and neck, liver or kidney cancer.

This rearrangement joins TRBV30 to TRBJ1-6, with D uncertain. This CDR3 is 15 amino acids long. Trimming left V 5 bases short and J 0 bases short, with 11 bases between. Germline V gene sequence: CDR1 GTSNPN, CDR2 SVGIG (reference sequence). CDR3 loop: CAWGRVSSYNSPLHF. For the CDR3, the DNA is TGTGCCTGGGGACGTGTGAGCTCCTATAATTCACCCCTCCACTTT.

The chain links TRBV6-1 to TRBJ1-4; TRBD1 aligns across 9 bases. V was pared by 5 bases and J by 0 bases, with 1 base of the junction left unmatched. The CDR3 extends over 15 amino acids. The germline CDR1 and CDR2 sequences are MNHNS and SASEGT. The CDR3 region has the DNA TGTGCCAGCAGTACAGGGGGCGCAACTAATGAAAAACTGTTTTTT. This encodes CASSTGGATNEKLFF.

This clone has only one observation. The V gene is TRBV5-6, the J gene TRBJ1-4; possible D gene TRBD1, 6 bases. Germline lookup yields CDR1 SGHDT and CDR2 YYEEEE. The CDR3 covers 12 residues. V lost 8 bases and J 3 bases, leaving 8 bases between the germline ends. The CDR3 loop is CASAGANEKLFF. CDR3 sequence (DNA): TGTGCCAGTGCAGGGGCTAATGAAAAACTGTTTTTT.

This clone showed up just once. The chain joins TRBV18 to TRBJ2-3, with 7 bases aligning to TRBD2. J was trimmed by 2 bases and V by 0 bases; bases with no gene match: 5. Germline CDR1 reads KGHSH; CDR2 reads LQKENI. There are 16 residues in the CDR3. The CDR3 spells CASSPPGGGYTDTQYF. The CDR3 DNA sequence: TGTGCCAGCTCACCACCGGGCGGGGGATACACAGATACGCAGTATTTT.

The V gene is TRBV7-9, the J gene TRBJ1-2, with D uncertain. The germline gives CDR1 SEHNR, CDR2 FQNEAQ (reference sequence). CDR3 length: 14 amino acids. The V gene lost 5 bases and the J gene lost 2 bases, with 12 bases spanning the gap. The CDR3: CASSRMDGNYGYTF. The CDR3 nucleotides are TGTGCCAGCAGCCGGATGGACGGAAACTATGGCTACACCTTC.

The DNA for the CDR3 is TGTGCCAGCAGTGACAGTGTGAACACTGAAGCTTTCTTT. It encodes CASSDSVNTEAFF. The J gene is TRBJ1-1, the V gene TRBV2; D remains unclear. With 3 bases removed from V and 0 bases from J, the gap between germline ends came to 5 bases. The CDR3 length is 13 residues. The V gene's germline CDR1 is SNHLY and CDR2 FYNNEI. Full variable domain (outside the CDR3, taken from reference TRBV2 and TRBJ1-1): EPEVTQTPSHQVTQMGQEVILRCVPISNHLYFYWYRQILGQKVEFLVSFYNNEISEKSEIFDDQFSVERPDGSNFTLKIRSTKLEDSAMYFCASSDSVNTEAFFGQGTRLTVV.

This chain connects TRBV5-1 to TRBJ2-5; D possibly corresponds to TRBD1 (6 bases). The CDR3 is 14 amino acids. Trimming took off 1 base at V and 3 bases at J, with 10 bases between the two ends. CDR1 and CDR2 (germline): SGHRS, YFSETQ. The CDR3 sequence is CASSLSTGKETQYF. The CDR3 DNA is TGCGCCAGCAGCTTGTCGACAGGTAAAGAGACCCAGTACTTC.

This clone was recorded only once. The V gene is TRBV7-2, the J gene TRBJ2-5, with 9 positions matching TRBD2. The CDR3 contains 14 residues. CDR1 SGHTA and CDR2 FQGNSA come from the germline V gene. Trimming took 5 bases from V and 6 from J; bases not matched to a gene: 7. CDR3 DNA sequence: TGTGCCAGCAGCGTTAGCGGGGGAGGGAAGACCCAGTACTTC. Translating gives CASSVSGGGKTQYF.

CDR3 DNA: TGTGCCAGCAGCCAACAGGGTGGAACTAATGAAAAACTGTTTTTT. It specifies CASSQQGGTNEKLFF. The genes are TRBV11-2 and TRBJ1-4, with D maybe TRBD1 (6 bases). V was cut by 5 bases and J by 1 base, with 11 bases left in between. CDR3 length equals 15 residues. CDR1 and CDR2 (germline): SGHAT, FQNNGV.

CDR3 sequence (DNA): TGCAGCGTTGGTCTCAGGGAGGGTGAAAAACTGTTTTTT. Encoded protein: CSVGLREGEKLFF. The rearrangement uses TRBV29-1 and TRBJ1-4; a weak D match, TRBD1 (5 bases). The germline V gene encodes CDR1 SQVTM and CDR2 ANQGSEA. This CDR3 has 13 residues. V was pared by 4 bases and J by 7 bases, with 13 bases between.

A single count supports this clone. As DNA, the CDR3 is TGTGCCAGCAGTTTATTGGTACTAGGGGGGCACAATGAGCAGTTCTTC. It encodes CASSLLVLGGHNEQFF. V gene TRBV28 combines with J gene TRBJ2-1; D possibly uses TRBD1 or TRBD2 (6 bases each). Germline CDR1 and CDR2: MDHEN and SYDVKM. This CDR3 is 16 amino acids long. Trimming cost V 1 base and J 5 bases, with 15 bases left between them.

The V gene is TRBV19, the J gene TRBJ1-1; D may be TRBD1 (5 bases). V was trimmed by 1 base and J by 0 bases, leaving 6 bases between them. Germline V gives CDR1 LNHDA, CDR2 SQIVND (reference sequence). This CDR3 region has 14 residues. The CDR3 sequence is CASSIGGLNTEAFF. CDR3 sequence (DNA): TGTGCCAGTAGTATAGGGGGCCTGAACACTGAAGCTTTCTTT.

The chain combines TRBV7-9 with TRBJ2-5; D is tentatively TRBD1 or TRBD2 (6 bases each). Trimming removed 2 bases at V and 7 bases at J, with 17 bases between. The CDR3 length is 15 residues. In germline, CDR1 is SEHNR, CDR2 FQNEAQ (reference sequence). The CDR3 sequence is CASSLRGPSSGTQYF. The CDR3 region has the DNA TGTGCCAGCAGCTTACGGGGGCCCAGTTCCGGGACCCAGTACTTC.

The chain uses TRBV5-1 and TRBJ2-2; tentatively, D is TRBD2 (5 bases). CDR3 length equals 14 residues. Per germline, CDR1 SGHRS and CDR2 YFSETQ. V shed 4 bases and J shed 2 bases, with 9 bases lying between them. CDR3 residues: CASSPAGNTGELFF. The CDR3 DNA sequence: TGCGCCAGCAGCCCGGCGGGTAACACCGGGGAGCTGTTTTTT.

The chain couples TRBV6-5 to TRBJ1-2; a possible D gene is TRBD1 (5 bases). Trimming shortened V by 4 bases and J by 7 bases, and 13 bases separated the two germline ends. This CDR3 has 13 amino acids. Germline V gene sequence: CDR1 MNHEY, CDR2 SVGAGI. CDR3 nucleotides: TGTGCCAGCAGTTGGCAGGGCTTGACTGGCTACACCTTC. It specifies CASSWQGLTGYTF.

This chain links TRBV28 with TRBJ1-6; the D gene is possibly TRBD1 (5 bases). Germline CDR1 and CDR2: MDHEN and SYDVKM. CDR3 length equals 17 residues. V dropped 4 bases and J dropped 0 bases, with 13 bases sitting between them. The CDR3 loop reads CASSYLGASSYNSPLHF. The DNA of the CDR3 is TGTGCCAGCAGTTATCTCGGGGCGAGCTCCTATAATTCACCCCTCCACTTT.

The V gene is TRBV6-5, the J gene TRBJ2-7; TRBD1 matches 7 bases. CDR1 is MNHEY, CDR2 SVGAGI, per germline. The CDR3 is made up of 14 amino acids. The trim removed 8 bases at V and 0 bases at J, leaving 7 bases unmatched. The CDR3: CASFRDSSSYEQYF. The CDR3 DNA is TGTGCCAGCTTTAGGGACAGTAGCTCCTACGAGCAGTACTTC.

The chain joins TRBV29-1 to TRBJ1-1, with D maybe TRBD1 (5 bases). Between the trimmed V and J ends, which lost 8 bases and 1 base, there was a span of 11 bases. Germline V gene data show CDR1 as SQVTM and CDR2 as ANQGSEA. The CDR3 spans 12 residues. Here the CDR3 reads CSIQESNTEAFF. In nucleotides, the CDR3 is TGCAGCATACAGGAATCGAACACTGAAGCTTTCTTT.

This clone was observed a single time. This chain uses TRBV18 with TRBJ2-6, with D tentatively TRBD1 or TRBD2 (5 bases each). This CDR3 has 16 residues. Trimming pared 7 bases from V and 0 bases from J, leaving 13 bases between. Germline-derived CDR1 and CDR2 are KGHSH and LQKENI. CDR3 region: CASYSGASSGANVLTF. The CDR3 bases are TGTGCCAGCTACTCCGGGGCAAGCTCTGGGGCCAACGTCCTGACTTTC.

This sequence joins TRBV5-8 and TRBJ1-3, with D tentatively TRBD1 (6 bases). The germline V and J ends were trimmed by 2 bases and 0 bases, with 9 bases remaining between them. Germline-derived CDR1 and CDR2 are SGHTS and YDEGEE. The CDR3 loop spans 15 amino acids. DNA of the CDR3: TGTGCCAGCAGCTTACAGGGAGGCTCTGGAAACACCATATATTTT. Encoded protein: CASSLQGGSGNTIYF. Based on the CDR3 plus reference TRBV5-8 and TRBJ1-3, the full variable domain is EAGVTQSPTHLIKTRGQQATLRCSPISGHTSVYWYQQALGLGLQFLLWYDEGEERNRGNFPPRFSGRQFPNYSSELNVNALELEDSALYLCASSLQGGSGNTIYFGEGSWLTVV.